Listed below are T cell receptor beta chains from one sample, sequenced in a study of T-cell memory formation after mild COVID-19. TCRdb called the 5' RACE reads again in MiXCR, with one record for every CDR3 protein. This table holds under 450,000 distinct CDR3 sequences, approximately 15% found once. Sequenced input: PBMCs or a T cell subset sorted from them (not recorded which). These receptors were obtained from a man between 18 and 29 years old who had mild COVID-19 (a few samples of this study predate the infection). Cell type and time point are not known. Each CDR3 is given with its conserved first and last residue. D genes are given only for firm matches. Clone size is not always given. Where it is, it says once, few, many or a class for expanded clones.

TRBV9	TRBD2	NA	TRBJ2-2	CASSVERSGTNTGELFF	TGTGCCAGCAGCGTAGAGCGCAGCGGGACGAACACCGGGGAGCTGTTTTTT
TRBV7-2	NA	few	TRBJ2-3	CASSSPVALVPTDTQYF	TGTGCCAGCAGCTCCCCGGTGGCCCTAGTACCCACAGATACGCAGTATTTT
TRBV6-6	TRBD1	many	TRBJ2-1	CASSRDRGNEQFF	TGTGCCAGCAGTCGGGACAGGGGCAATGAGCAGTTCTTC
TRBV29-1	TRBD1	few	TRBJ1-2	CSVGVTMQGGGYTF	TGCAGCGTTGGGGTTACGATGCAGGGGGGTGGCTACACCTTC
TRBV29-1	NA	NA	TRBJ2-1	CSVEGRADTNEQFF	TGCAGCGTTGAAGGTAGGGCCGATACTAATGAGCAGTTCTTC
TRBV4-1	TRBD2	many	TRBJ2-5	CASSQAGGSETQYF	TGCGCCAGCAGCCAAGCCGGGGGGTCGGAGACCCAGTACTTC
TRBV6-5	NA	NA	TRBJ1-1	CASSYLQDTEAFF	TGTGCCAGCAGTTACCTACAAGACACTGAAGCTTTCTTT
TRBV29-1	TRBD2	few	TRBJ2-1	CSTGGGLAGGRSYNEQFF	TGCAGCACCGGCGGAGGTCTAGCGGGGGGGCGTTCCTACAATGAGCAGTTCTTC
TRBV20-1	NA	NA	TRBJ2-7	CSATGHEDPYEQYF	TGCAGTGCCACGGGACACGAAGATCCCTACGAGCAGTACTTC
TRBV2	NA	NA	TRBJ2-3	CASSDPEDTQYF	TGTGCCAGCAGTGATCCCGAGGATACGCAGTATTTT
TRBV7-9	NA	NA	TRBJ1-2	CASRRDNYGYTF	TGTGCCAGCCGGCGAGATAACTATGGCTACACCTTC
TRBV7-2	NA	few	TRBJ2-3	CASSFGRGLTDTQYF	TGTGCCAGCAGCTTCGGACGGGGCTTGACAGATACGCAGTATTTT
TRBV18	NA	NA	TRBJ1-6	CASSPDAYNSPLHF	TGTGCCAGCTCACCAGATGCCTATAATTCACCCCTCCACTTT
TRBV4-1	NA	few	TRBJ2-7	CASSQSRTPNYEQYF	TGCGCCAGCAGCCAATCACGGACGCCCAACTACGAGCAGTACTTC
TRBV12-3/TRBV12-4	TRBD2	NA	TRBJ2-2	CASTGVAGTGELFF	TGTGCCAGCACGGGGGTAGCGGGCACCGGGGAGCTGTTTTTT
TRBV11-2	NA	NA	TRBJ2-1	CASSLRRGAGMIYNEQFF	TGTGCCAGCAGCTTAAGGCGTGGTGCGGGTATGATCTACAATGAGCAGTTCTTC
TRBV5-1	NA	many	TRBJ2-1	CASSLRNRPTWYNEQFF	TGCGCCAGCAGCTTGAGAAACAGGCCAACATGGTACAATGAGCAGTTCTTC
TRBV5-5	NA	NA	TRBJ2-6	CASSLDRANVLTF	TGTGCCAGCAGCTTGGACAGGGCCAACGTCCTGACTTTC
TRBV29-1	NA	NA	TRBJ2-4	CSVQGTGRGIQYF	TGCAGCGTTCAAGGAACGGGACGGGGCATTCAGTACTTC
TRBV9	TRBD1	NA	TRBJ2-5	CASSASGQGVETQYF	TGTGCCAGCAGCGCGTCGGGACAGGGTGTAGAGACCCAGTACTTC
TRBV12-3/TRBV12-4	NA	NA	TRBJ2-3	CASSLAPRLGDTQYF	TGTGCCAGCAGTTTAGCACCAAGGTTAGGAGATACGCAGTATTTT
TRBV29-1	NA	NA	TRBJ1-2	CSVSEPNNYGYTF	TGCAGCGTTTCGGAGCCTAATAACTATGGCTACACCTTC
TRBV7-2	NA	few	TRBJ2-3	CASELQGADTQYF	TGTGCCAGCGAATTACAGGGCGCAGATACGCAGTATTTT
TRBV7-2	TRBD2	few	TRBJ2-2	CASIEGAGGFPTGELFF	TGTGCCAGCATCGAGGGAGCGGGGGGGTTCCCCACCGGGGAGCTGTTTTTT
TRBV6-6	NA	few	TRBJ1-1	CASMLQVNTEAFF	TGTGCCAGCATGCTACAGGTGAACACTGAAGCTTTCTTT
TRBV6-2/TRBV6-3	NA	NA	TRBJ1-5	CASRTGGNQPQHF	TGTGCCAGCAGGACCGGGGGAAATCAGCCCCAGCATTTT
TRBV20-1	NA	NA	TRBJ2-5	CSARYPSSRKSQYF	TGCAGTGCTAGATACCCCTCTTCCCGAAAGTCCCAGTACTTC
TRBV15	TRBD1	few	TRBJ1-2	CATSPPGGTATTLYGYTF	TGTGCCACCAGCCCCCCTGGGGGGACAGCCACAACCTTATATGGCTACACCTTC
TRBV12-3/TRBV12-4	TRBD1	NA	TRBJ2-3	CASSSGGRGLRGFSTDTQYF	TGTGCCAGCAGTTCCGGAGGCAGGGGGCTTCGGGGCTTTAGCACAGATACGCAGTATTTT
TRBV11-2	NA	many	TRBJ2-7	CASSQGTRFYEQYF	TGTGCCAGCAGCCAAGGAACACGGTTCTACGAGCAGTACTTC
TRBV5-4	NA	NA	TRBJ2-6	CASSLEGTGANVLTF	TGTGCCAGCAGCTTGGAGGGAACTGGGGCCAACGTCCTGACTTTC
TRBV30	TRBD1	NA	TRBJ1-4	CAWSTQGVEKLFF	TGTGCCTGGAGTACCCAGGGGGTTGAAAAACTGTTTTTT
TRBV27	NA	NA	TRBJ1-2	CASSGQRSSYIGGYTF	TGTGCCAGCAGTGGCCAACGAAGCTCTTATATCGGTGGCTACACCTTC
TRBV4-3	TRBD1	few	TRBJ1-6	CASSQVRGLVSPLHF	TGCGCCAGCAGCCAAGTCAGGGGGTTAGTCTCACCCCTCCACTTT
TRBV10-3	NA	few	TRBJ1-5	CAISSVNQPQHF	TGTGCCATCAGCAGCGTCAATCAGCCCCAGCATTTT
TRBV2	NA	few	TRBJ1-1	CASKQNTEAFF	TGTGCCAGCAAACAGAACACTGAAGCTTTCTTT
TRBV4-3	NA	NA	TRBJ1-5	CASSQGLVSYQPQHF	TGCGCCAGCAGCCAAGGTCTCGTATCTTATCAGCCCCAGCATTTT
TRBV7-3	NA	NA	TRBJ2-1	CASSRDSSSYNEKFF	TGTGCCAGCAGCCGGGACTCCAGCTCCTACAATGAGAAGTTCTTC
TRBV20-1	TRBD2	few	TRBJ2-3	CSARVRGGTDTQYF	TGCAGTGCTAGAGTACGGGGGGGCACAGATACGCAGTATTTT
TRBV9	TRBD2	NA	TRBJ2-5	CASSAGLAGGPETQYF	TGTGCCAGCAGCGCCGGACTAGCGGGGGGGCCAGAGACCCAGTACTTC
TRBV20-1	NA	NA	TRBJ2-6	CSARVPGSGANVLTF	TGCAGTGCTAGAGTTCCAGGCTCTGGGGCCAACGTCCTGACTTTC
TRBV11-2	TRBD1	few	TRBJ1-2	CASSYFTGDYGYTF	TGTGCCAGCAGCTACTTTACAGGGGACTATGGCTACACCTTC
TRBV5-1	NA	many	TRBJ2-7	CASSLPSYEQYF	TGCGCCAGCAGCTTGCCCAGCTACGAGCAGTACTTC
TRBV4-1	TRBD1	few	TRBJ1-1	CASSQDMWQGENTEAFF	TGCGCCAGCAGCCAAGATATGTGGCAGGGGGAAAACACTGAAGCTTTCTTT
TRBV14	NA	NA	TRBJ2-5	CASSRQRGRETQYF	TGTGCCAGCAGCCGCCAACGGGGAAGAGAGACCCAGTACTTC
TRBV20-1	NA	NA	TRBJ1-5	CSAIGIFGQPQHF	TGCAGTGCTATCGGCATTTTTGGTCAGCCCCAGCATTTT
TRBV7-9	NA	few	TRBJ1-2	CASSLPEGETF	TGTGCCAGCAGCCTGCCAGAGGGAGAAACCTTC
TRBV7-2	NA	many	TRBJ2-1	CASSQAGNEQFF	TGTGCCAGCAGCCAAGCAGGGAATGAGCAGTTCTTC
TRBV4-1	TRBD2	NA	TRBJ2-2	CASSQTTSGGAWTGELFF	TGCGCCAGCAGCCAGACGACTAGCGGGGGGGCATGGACCGGGGAGCTGTTTTTT
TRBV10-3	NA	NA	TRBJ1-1	CAISDRESAEAFF	TGTGCCATCAGTGACAGGGAGAGTGCTGAAGCTTTCTTT
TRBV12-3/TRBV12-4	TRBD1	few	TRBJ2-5	CASRQTGLETQYF	TGTGCCAGCAGGCAGACAGGGTTGGAGACCCAGTACTTC
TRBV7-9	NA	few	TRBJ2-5	CASSLATSGQETQYF	TGTGCCAGCAGCTTAGCGACCAGCGGCCAAGAGACCCAGTACTTC
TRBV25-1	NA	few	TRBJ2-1	CAVRQAYNEQFF	TGTGCCGTACGTCAGGCCTACAATGAGCAGTTCTTC
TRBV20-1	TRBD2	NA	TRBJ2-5	CSAPAGTSGRGETQYF	TGCAGTGCCCCCGCCGGGACTAGCGGGCGAGGGGAGACCCAGTACTTC
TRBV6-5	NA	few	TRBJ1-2	CASSGRFSGYTF	TGTGCCAGCAGTGGACGGTTCTCTGGCTACACCTTC
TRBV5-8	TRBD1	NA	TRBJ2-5	CASSFYLQGKETQYF	TGTGCCAGCAGCTTTTACCTACAGGGGAAAGAGACCCAGTACTTC